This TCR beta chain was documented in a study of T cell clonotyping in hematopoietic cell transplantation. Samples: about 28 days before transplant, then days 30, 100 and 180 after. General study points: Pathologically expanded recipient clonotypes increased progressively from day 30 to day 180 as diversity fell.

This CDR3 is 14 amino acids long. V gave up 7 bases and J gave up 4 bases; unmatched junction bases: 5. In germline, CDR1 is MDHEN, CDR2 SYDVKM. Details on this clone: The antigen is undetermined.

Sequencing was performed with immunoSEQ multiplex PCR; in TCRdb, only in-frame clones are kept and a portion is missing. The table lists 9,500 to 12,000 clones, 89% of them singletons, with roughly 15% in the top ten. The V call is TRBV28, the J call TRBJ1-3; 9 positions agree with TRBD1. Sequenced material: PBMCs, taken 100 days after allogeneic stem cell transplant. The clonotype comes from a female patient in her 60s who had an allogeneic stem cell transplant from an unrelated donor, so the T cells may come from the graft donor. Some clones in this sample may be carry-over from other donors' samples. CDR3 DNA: TGTGCCAGCACCCCAACAGGGGGCGGAAACACCATATATTTT. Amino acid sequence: CASTPTGGGNTIYF.